This T cell receptor beta chain derives from a study of shared clonotypes between healthy human individuals. Background on the study: Three CD4 naive, three CD4 memory, two CD8 naive and one CD8 memory plate were used per donor.

About this clone: The target antigen is unknown. In the same sample, other DNA sequences code for this CDR3.

Study-level points and caveats: Clonotype sharing among donors, it was expected, would be affected by sequencing depth. It was observed that approximately 5% of naive CD4 clonotypes were shared across several donors.

Produced via immunoSEQ multiplex PCR; TCRdb's table is partial and in-frame only. Of over 2 million clones detected, approximately 95% appear once; the ten largest clones hold under 0.15%. From germline, CDR1 is SGDLS and CDR2 YYNGEE. V was clipped by 0 bases and J by 7 bases, with 8 bases between them. The CDR3 is 13 residues long. In the CD4+ fraction, cells were divided into CD45RA+ naive and CD45RA-negative memory subsets. This clonotype was sampled from a man between 18 and 35 years old in good health. Sequencing used naive CD4+ T cells sorted from blood. Subset here: CD45RA+ positively selected. The chain carries TRBV9 and TRBJ2-1, with a tentative D call TRBD1 (6 bases). The CDR3 loop is CASSVVQGNEQFF. DNA for the CDR3: TGTGCCAGCAGCGTAGTGCAGGGGAATGAGCAGTTCTTC.